This TCR beta chain emerged from a study of cytomegalovirus exposure and HLA in healthy donors. Points from the study as a whole: Sequencing depth across donors, presence/absence analyses assumed, was roughly uniform.

The CDR3 extends over 15 amino acids. The ends were cut back, 4 bases at V and 0 bases at J, with 10 bases in the middle. CDR1 is LNHDA and CDR2 is SQIVND in the germline V gene (reference sequence). Both 60 Vbeta primers and 13 Jbeta primers went into the PCR. Clones were sequenced by immunoSEQ multiplex PCR, and TCRdb holds only the in-frame ones, with some missing. This repertoire shows some 90,000 clones, around 80% found once; its top ten account for under 5%. In its sample, this clone was seen a few times. Antigen unknown. The receptor was derived from a male donor in good health and CMV-seropositive. Input material: PBMCs. V and J are TRBV19 and TRBJ2-4; tentative D call: TRBD2 (5 bases). The CDR3 reads CASSRPSGAKNIQYF. CDR3 nucleotide sequence: TGTGCCAGTAGTAGACCCAGCGGAGCCAAAAACATTCAGTACTTC.